This TCR beta chain derives from a study of CXCR3-negative and CXCR3-positive naive CD8 T cells. Whole-study context: Roughly 135 million TRB reads were obtained overall (about 1.5 +/- 0.3 million per library).

The CDR3 totals 14 residues. CDR1 and CDR2 from the germline V gene are MDHEN and SYDVKM. Note on this clonotype: Its antigen is currently unknown.

UMI-labeled 5' RACE TRB cDNA libraries were prepared from the cells. TCRdb reanalyzed the 5' RACE reads and collapses them to one entry per CDR3 protein, without DNA. This sample's table has around 140,000 distinct CDR3 sequences. General study results and limits: CXCR3 expression partially decreased after cryopreservation; most assays used fresh PBMCs.

This TCR derives from a human donor in good health. Some clones in this sample may be carry-over from other donors' samples. The chain carries TRBV28 and TRBJ2-5; TCRdb returns TRBD2, unconfirmable since there is no DNA. Input material: naive CXCR3- CD8+ T cells from blood. Subset given: CD45RO-CCR7+CD27+CD95- naive CD8+ T cells lacking CXCR3 (TNR3-). CDR3 loop: CASSPLAGAETQYF.